The 5 T cell receptor beta chains below come from one sample, sequenced in a study of T cells in Graves' hyperthyroidism and ophthalmopathy. There were TCR beta CDR3 regions amplified from RNA transcripts. The HTBI primer set was used in a first-round RT-PCR of the TCR CDR3. TCRdb re-derived calls from the multiplex PCR reads in MiXCR, one entry per CDR3 protein. The sample consists of approximately 400,000 distinct CDR3 sequences, 19% of them appearing once. The sequencing sample was made of blood. The receptors were sampled from a woman between 18 and 29 years old with Graves' hyperthyroidism.

In its sample, this clonotype was seen a few times. The chain combines TRBV2 with TRBJ1-5; 11 bases line up with TRBD1. Germline V gives CDR1 SNHLY, CDR2 FYNNEI. The trim removed 5 bases at V and 6 bases at J, leaving 9 bases unmatched. This CDR3 comprises 16 residues. Here the CDR3 DNA reads TGTGCCAGCAGTCCGCGGACAGGGGGCTTGGGTCAGCCCCAGCATTTT. The encoded protein is CASSPRTGGLGQPQHF.

This clonotype was picked up many times. The V and J genes are TRBV9 and TRBJ2-7; no reliable D call. Germline V CDR1 and CDR2: SGDLS, YYNGEE. The CDR3 sequence is 13 residues long. V was clipped by 2 bases and J by 1 base, with 7 bases between them. The chain's CDR3 is CASSVGGSYEQYF. DNA of the CDR3: TGTGCCAGCAGCGTCGGCGGTTCCTACGAGCAGTACTTC.

The sample holds many counts of this clonotype. This chain links TRBV30 with TRBJ1-5; D ambiguous. This CDR3 region has 15 residues. The V end lost 1 base, the J end lost 9 bases, and 19 bases lay between the germline ends. The germline CDR1 and CDR2 sequences are GTSNPN and SVGIG (reference sequence). CDR3 sequence reads: CAWSATGRISRPQHF. DNA of the CDR3: TGTGCCTGGAGTGCCACTGGACGGATTTCGCGGCCCCAGCATTTT.

This clonotype was detected ten times or more. This chain uses TRBV19 with TRBJ2-7, with 8 bases lining up with TRBD1. Germline assignment: CDR1 LNHDA and CDR2 SQIVND (reference sequence). V dropped 5 bases and J dropped 5; count of bases not matched to a gene: 8. The CDR3 is 14 residues long. Here the CDR3 DNA reads TGTGCCAGTAGTCCGGGACAGGCTGGGGACGAGCAGTACTTC. Translation: CASSPGQAGDEQYF.

This clonotype was observed many times. The chain uses TRBV7-8 and TRBJ1-3, with 12 bases aligning to TRBD1. The length of the CDR3 is 15 residues. CDR1 SGHVS and CDR2 FQNEAQ come from the germline V gene. The V and J ends lost 4 bases and 7 bases, in that order; junction bases with no gene match: 5. This chain's CDR3 is CASSSGQGARNTIYF. The CDR3 DNA reads TGTGCCAGCAGCTCGGGACAGGGGGCTCGGAACACCATATATTTT.